The sequence of this TCR beta chain was determined in a study of blood T cell repertoires in COVID-19. Overall study: Italy, Spain and the United States were the sources of the convalescent and acute COVID-19 samples. T cells, B-cell-depleted T cells, or PBMCs supplied cDNA or gDNA.

During active infection, Seattle patients enrolled and were then monitored through disease. V dropped 1 base and J dropped 5 bases, with 12 bases sitting between them. Germline V gene sequence: CDR1 KGHSY, CDR2 FQNENV. The CDR3 is made up of 14 amino acids. Authors' data handling: Reference gene primers were amplified, and this amplification served to estimate nucleated cell counts. TCRdb's table, derived via immunoSEQ multiplex PCR, lists solely in-frame clones and lacks some. D and trimming were read from the DNA, whereas the V and J calls and clone size are those reported in that table. The table lists 150,000 to 200,000 clones, over 70% of them singletons.

The chain carries TRBV16 and TRBJ2-7; perhaps TRBD2 as D (5 bases). The receptor's source is a woman aged 40 to 50 with COVID-19, enrolled during active disease. Sequenced material: peripheral blood. CDR3 amino acids: CASSQLRAVDEQYF. The CDR3, as DNA: TGTGCCAGCAGCCAATTGAGGGCGGTGGACGAGCAGTACTTC.